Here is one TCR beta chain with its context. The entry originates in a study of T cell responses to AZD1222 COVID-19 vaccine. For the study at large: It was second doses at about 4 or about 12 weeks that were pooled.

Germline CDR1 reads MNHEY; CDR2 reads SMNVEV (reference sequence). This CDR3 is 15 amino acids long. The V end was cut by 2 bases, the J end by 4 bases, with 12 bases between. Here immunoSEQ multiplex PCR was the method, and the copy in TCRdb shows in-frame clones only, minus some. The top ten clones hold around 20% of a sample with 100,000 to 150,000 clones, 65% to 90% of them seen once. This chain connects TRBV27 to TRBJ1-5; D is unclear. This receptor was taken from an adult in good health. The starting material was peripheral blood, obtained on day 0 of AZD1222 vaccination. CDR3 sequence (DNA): TGTGCCAGCAGTTTAAAGCGACTCGAGAATCAGCCCCAGCATTTT. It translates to CASSLKRLENQPQHF.